These T cell receptor beta chains were read from a single sample in a study of T cell changes during pregnancy in multiple sclerosis. Profiled with immunoSEQ multiplex PCR; TCRdb holds only in-frame clones, not every one. The table lists approximately 79,000 clones, more than 80% of them singletons. This sample comprised CD4+ T cells from peripheral blood mononuclear cells, obtained before pregnancy. All receptors come from a female donor with multiple sclerosis, enrolled in a pregnancy study. CDR3s include the opening cysteine and the closing phenylalanine or tryptophan. The D gene is left open where the match is weak. Rows may omit the clone size; those that give it use once, few, many or a size class.

cdr3_nt cdr3_aa clone_size j_call cdr3_length v_call d_call
TGTGCCAGCTTTAGGGCAGGGTATAATTCACCCCTCCACTTT CASFRAGYNSPLHF - TRBJ1-6 14 TRBV2 -
TGTGCCAGCTCACCACTGCCTAGCCTCGGCGGGGAGCTGTTTTTT CASSPLPSLGGELFF - TRBJ2-2 15 TRBV18 -
TGTGCCAGCAGTGTGACGGACAGGGGCACTGAAGCTTTCTTT CASSVTDRGTEAFF - TRBJ1-1 14 TRBV6-1 TRBD1
TGTGCCTGGAGCATGTATCGCGGTACGCAGTATTTT CAWSMYRGTQYF few TRBJ2-3 12 TRBV30 -
TGTGCCAGCTCACCAGTTGGCCGAGCGCTCGATACGCAGTATTTT CASSPVGRALDTQYF - TRBJ2-3 15 TRBV18 -
TGCGCCAGCAGCAGCGGGGCCAACACTGAAGCTTTCTTT CASSSGANTEAFF - TRBJ1-1 13 TRBV5-1 -
TGTGCCATCCTAGAGGGGACAGGGCTTTACGAGCAGTACTTC CAILEGTGLYEQYF - TRBJ2-7 14 TRBV10-3 TRBD1
TGCAGCGCCCAACTAGGGACAGGGGGCAACGAGCAGTACTTC CSAQLGTGGNEQYF - TRBJ2-7 14 TRBV29-1 TRBD1
TGTGCCTGGATGGGAGCGGCAGGTCCCTACGAGCAGTACTTC CAWMGAAGPYEQYF - TRBJ2-7 14 TRBV30 -
TGTGCCAGCAGCTTTGGGCCGTTACGCACCGGGGAGCTGTTTTTT CASSFGPLRTGELFF - TRBJ2-2 15 TRBV5-4 -
TGTGCCAGCAGTCGACTCGAAGCTTTCTTT CASSRLEAFF few TRBJ1-1 10 TRBV6-6 -
TGCGCCAGCAGCCCTGATCCAGGAAGCTCTGGGGCCAACGTCCTGACTTTC CASSPDPGSSGANVLTF - TRBJ2-6 17 TRBV4-1 -
TGTGCCAGCAGCGTAGACGGACAGGGGGACTACGAGCAGTACTTC CASSVDGQGDYEQYF - TRBJ2-7 15 TRBV9 TRBD1
TGTGCCAGCAGCTTGCCCGGCACAGATACGCAGTATTTT CASSLPGTDTQYF - TRBJ2-3 13 TRBV5-6 -
TGTGCCAGCAGTCGGGACAGAGGATATCAGCCCCAGCATTTT CASSRDRGYQPQHF - TRBJ1-5 14 TRBV6-5 TRBD1
TGCGCCAGCAGCTTGGGTGGGGACAGGCGAACCTACGAGCAGTACTTC CASSLGGDRRTYEQYF - TRBJ2-7 16 TRBV5-1 TRBD1
TGTGCCAGCAGCTCTTTATATCTCTACGAGCAGTACTTC CASSSLYLYEQYF - TRBJ2-7 13 TRBV11-2 -
TGTGCCAGCAGCCTTAGCGGGGGGGCTTACAATGAGCAGTTCTTC CASSLSGGAYNEQFF - TRBJ2-1 15 TRBV6-6 TRBD2
TGCGCCAGCAGCTTACAGGGGGAGACTGAAGCTTTCTTT CASSLQGETEAFF - TRBJ1-1 13 TRBV5-1 TRBD1
TGTGCCAGCAGTTTGGGACTGAGCACAGATACGCAGTATTTT CASSLGLSTDTQYF - TRBJ2-3 14 TRBV6-5 -
TGTGCCAGCACCCGGACAGGAGTTGCTGGAAACACCATATATTTT CASTRTGVAGNTIYF - TRBJ1-3 15 TRBV5-5 TRBD1
TGTGCCAGCAGCCCAATCAACAGGGTTAACACTGAAGCTTTCTTT CASSPINRVNTEAFF - TRBJ1-1 15 TRBV9 -
TGTGCCAGCAGTCTAGCGGGAGTCTATACAGATACGCAGTATTTT CASSLAGVYTDTQYF once TRBJ2-3 15 TRBV28 TRBD2
TGCGCCAGCACCATTCCAGGGAACACTGAAGCTTTCTTT CASTIPGNTEAFF - TRBJ1-1 13 TRBV5-1 -
TGTGCCAGCAGCCCCGGGCCAGGGGGCAGGTACGAGCAGTACTTC CASSPGPGGRYEQYF - TRBJ2-7 15 TRBV5-6 TRBD1
TGTGCCAGCAGCTTGGTTGGTTCAGGGCCGATGGACGAGCAGTACTTC CASSLVGSGPMDEQYF - TRBJ2-7 16 TRBV5-6 -
TGTGCCAGCAGCTTACTAGCGGCCAAAAACATTCAGTACTTC CASSLLAAKNIQYF - TRBJ2-4 14 TRBV5-8 TRBD2
TGTGCCTGGGGGCGGACAGGGGGCACGGAAAAACTGTTTTTT CAWGRTGGTEKLFF - TRBJ1-4 14 TRBV30 TRBD1
TGTGCCAGCAGCCACTGGGGGCAGGGATTCATGGAGACCCAGTACTTC CASSHWGQGFMETQYF - TRBJ2-5 16 TRBV5-6 -
TGTGCCAGCAGCTTACTCGCGGGGGACACGGCGGTGGATACGCAGTATTTT CASSLLAGDTAVDTQYF - TRBJ2-3 17 TRBV7-2 -
TGTGCCAGCAGCGTAGCGGGGGGGTCCGATACGCAGTATTTT CASSVAGGSDTQYF - TRBJ2-3 14 TRBV6-1 TRBD2
TGTGCCAGCAGTTTCGGGTATAATGAAAAACTGTTTTTT CASSFGYNEKLFF - TRBJ1-4 13 TRBV27 -
TGTGCCAGCAGCCCATTGGGGCGGGGGAACACCGGGGAGCTGTTTTTT CASSPLGRGNTGELFF - TRBJ2-2 16 TRBV7-3 -
TGTGCCAGTAGTCCACGGACAGGTTCCTATGGCTACACCTTC CASSPRTGSYGYTF - TRBJ1-2 14 TRBV19 TRBD1
TGTGCCAGTACCGAGAACCGGGGGGGCGGCACAGATACGCAGTATTTT CASTENRGGGTDTQYF - TRBJ2-3 16 TRBV19 TRBD2
TGCGCCAGCAAAGAAGGTCGGAGAAGGGGGGGAGAAAAACTGTTTTTT CASKEGRRRGGEKLFF - TRBJ1-4 16 TRBV4-1 -
TGTGCCAGCTCAGGGTCGACAGGGGGAACTGAAGCTTTCTTT CASSGSTGGTEAFF - TRBJ1-1 14 TRBV18 TRBD1
TGTGCCAGCAGTTTAATAGGCCTCGGGGGGACTAGCGTTTATGAGCAGTTCTTC CASSLIGLGGTSVYEQFF - TRBJ2-1 18 TRBV28 TRBD2
TGTGCCAGCAGTGTAGATAGCGCCGCGAACACCGGGGAGCTGTTTTTT CASSVDSAANTGELFF - TRBJ2-2 16 TRBV2 -
TGTGCCAGCAGCATACCCTGCGGGGAGAACACTGAAGCTTTCTTT CASSIPCGENTEAFF - TRBJ1-1 15 TRBV21-1 -